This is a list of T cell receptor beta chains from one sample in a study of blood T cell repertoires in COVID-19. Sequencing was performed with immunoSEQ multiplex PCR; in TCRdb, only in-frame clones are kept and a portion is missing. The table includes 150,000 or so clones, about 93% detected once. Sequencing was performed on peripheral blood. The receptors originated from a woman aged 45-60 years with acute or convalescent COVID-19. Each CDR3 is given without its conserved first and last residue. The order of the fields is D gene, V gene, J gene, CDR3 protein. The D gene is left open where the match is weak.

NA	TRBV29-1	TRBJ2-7	SVDENRFGEQY
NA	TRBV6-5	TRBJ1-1	ASAPGKYITEAF
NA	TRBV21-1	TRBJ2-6	ASSTRQGAGANVLT
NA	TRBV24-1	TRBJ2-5	ATSEKAGRRETQY
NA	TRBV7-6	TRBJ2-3	ASSLNPPRATDTQY
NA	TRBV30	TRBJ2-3	AWSVKTSTDTQY
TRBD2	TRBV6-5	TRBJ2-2	ASSPRTSGVGELF
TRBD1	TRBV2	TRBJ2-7	ASTLDRGYEQY
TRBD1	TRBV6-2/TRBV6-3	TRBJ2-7	ASSTQGSYEQY
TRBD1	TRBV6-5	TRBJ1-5	ASSYSAGGGQPQH
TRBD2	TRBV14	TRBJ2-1	ASSQSRAGGPWDEQF
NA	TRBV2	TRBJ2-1	ASTLWTTYNEQF
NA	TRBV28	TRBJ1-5	ASSPGNQPQH
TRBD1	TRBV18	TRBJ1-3	ASSPSTGTGNTIY
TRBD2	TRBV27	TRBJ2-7	ATGLAGEGASEQY
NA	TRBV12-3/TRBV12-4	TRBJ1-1	ASSLSNGEAF
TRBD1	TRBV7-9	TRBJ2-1	ASSRSKGAAYNEQF
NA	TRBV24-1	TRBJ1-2	ATSDPQFNYGYT
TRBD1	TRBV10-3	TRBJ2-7	AISESGQGSSEQY
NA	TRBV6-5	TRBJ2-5	ASSYLEFGTQY
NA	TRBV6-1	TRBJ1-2	ASSEARAWGDGYT
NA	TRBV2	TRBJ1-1	ASSGLLNTEAF
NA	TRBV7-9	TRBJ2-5	ASSDPGGALQETQY
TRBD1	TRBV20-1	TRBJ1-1	SASTGGTNTEAF
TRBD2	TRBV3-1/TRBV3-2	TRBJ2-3	ATQPGRVAGSTDTQY
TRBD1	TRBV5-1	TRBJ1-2	ASSPTGGEYGYT
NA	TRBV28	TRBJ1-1	ASSSGQPYTEAF
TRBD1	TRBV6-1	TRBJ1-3	ASSVQTGTGGYTIY
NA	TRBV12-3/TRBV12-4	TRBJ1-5	ASSPQGNQPQH
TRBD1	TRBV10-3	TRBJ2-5	AISPGQGTEETQY
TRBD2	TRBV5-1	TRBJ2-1	ASSLEASGGASEQF
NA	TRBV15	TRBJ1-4	ATSRDGRGGEKLF
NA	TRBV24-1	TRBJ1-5	ATSVLAVLGQPQH
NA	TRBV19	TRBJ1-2	ASSPGPAGGYT
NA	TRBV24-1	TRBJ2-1	ATSGNREQF
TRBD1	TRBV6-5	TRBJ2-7	ASTPFGTGEAEQY
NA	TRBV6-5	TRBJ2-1	ASSYRKTNNNEQF
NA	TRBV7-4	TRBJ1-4	ASSFSYRVIKEKLF
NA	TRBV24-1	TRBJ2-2	ATSGFNTGELF
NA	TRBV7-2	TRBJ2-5	ASSLVISVGGVQETQY
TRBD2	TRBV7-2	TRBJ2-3	ASSLIVNSGRTNTQY
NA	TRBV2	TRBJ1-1	ASRQGPGEFGEAF
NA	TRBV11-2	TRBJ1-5	ASSSDPAGSNQPQH
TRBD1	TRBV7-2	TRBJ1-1	ASRRTGGTEAF
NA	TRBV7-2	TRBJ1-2	ASSLAQNYGYT
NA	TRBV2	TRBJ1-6	ASSEANRRDNSPLH
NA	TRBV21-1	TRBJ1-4	ASSEQGPNEKLF
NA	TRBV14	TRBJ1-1	ASSQFFFRGPIRPAEAF
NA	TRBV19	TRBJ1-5	ASSIVPGFSNQPQH
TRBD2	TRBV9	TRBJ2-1	ASDRSGGSSYNEQF
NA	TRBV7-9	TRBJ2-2	ASSLSGGDENTGELF
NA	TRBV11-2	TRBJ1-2	ASSLENYSYGYT
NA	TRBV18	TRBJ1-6	ASSPNAGIDNSPLH